This T cell receptor beta chain was sequenced during a study of monozygotic twins with inflammatory bowel disease. CDR3 length: 16 amino acids. From germline, CDR1 is SEHNR and CDR2 FQNEAQ (reference sequence). TCRdb reanalyzed the 5' RACE reads and collapses them to one entry per CDR3 protein, without DNA. This sample's table has approximately 400,000 distinct CDR3 sequences. This receptor was taken from a human donor with ulcerative colitis or Crohn's disease, or a healthy co-twin of an affected twin (not recorded which). The chain is built from TRBV7-9 and TRBJ2-1; the TCRdb D gene call, TRBD2, has no DNA to confirm it. The sequenced sample was blood. This CDR3 reads CASSLGRTSVYNEQFF.